This TCR beta chain was recovered during a study of shared clonotypes between healthy human individuals. The overall study: The study used three CD4 naive, three CD4 memory, two CD8 naive and one CD8 memory plate per donor.

Between the trimmed V and J ends, which lost 5 bases and 3 bases, there was a span of 8 bases. The V gene's germline CDR1 is GTSNPN and CDR2 SVGIG (reference sequence). This CDR3 region has 11 residues. CD45RO-negative CD8 cells positively selected for CCR7 made up the naive population, which excluded terminally differentiated effector memory CD45RA+ cells. Genomic DNA of each subset was evenly split across several immunoSEQ plates. On sorted subsets, replicate PCRs used 200 to 250 ng DNA, or tens of thousands of T cell genomes. This table comes from immunoSEQ multiplex PCR, and its TCRdb copy is limited to in-frame clones, with some not included. In the table there are hundreds of thousands of clones, roughly 95% of which are singletons. Study observations and caveats: Generally, naive subsets (rather than memory subsets) showed larger estimated richness.

Notes on this clone: Antigen specificity is unknown.

Sequencing input: naive CD8+ T cells sorted from blood. The clonotype was recovered from a woman aged 25 to 39 in good health. The V and J genes are TRBV30 and TRBJ2-7, with D possibly being TRBD2 (5 bases). The CDR3 reads CAWGTSYEQYF. The CDR3 nucleotides read TGTGCCTGGGGAACTAGCTACGAGCAGTACTTC.